This entry lists 24 T cell receptor beta chains sequenced from one sample in a study of T cell repertoires in cytomegalovirus infection. Antigens of these TCRs are unknown. TCRdb re-called the reads through MiXCR, storing one row per CDR3 protein. Seen here are fewer than 1,000,000 distinct CDR3 sequences, about 33% observed once, and the top ten hold roughly an eighth. The starting material was cultured CD8+ T cells from PBMCs, obtained from culture after CMV antigen stimulation. Receptors originate from a human donor in good health (CMV status not recorded). Some clones in this sample may be carry-over from other donors' samples.

Of note for this clonotype: One end of the junction varies from germline; a read error may be responsible. The gene calls are TRBV20-1 and TRBJ1-1; 7 nucleotides line up with TRBD1. Germline V lookup: CDR1 DFQATT, CDR2 SNEGSKA (reference sequence). The length of the CDR3 is 20 residues. CDR3 sequence reads: CSARATYLTGARGENTEAFF. CDR3 nucleotides: TGTAGTGCTAGAGCGACCTATCTCACAGGGGCTCGAGGGGAGAACACTGAAGCTTTCTTT.

This clonotype was counted ten times or more. The chain links TRBV12-3 or TRBV12-4 to TRBJ1-3; D perhaps matches TRBD1 (5 bases). CDR3 size: 19 residues. V lost 3 bases to trimming and J lost 0 bases, with 21 bases between them. The CDR3 nucleotides are TGTGCCAGCAGTTTTAGTATTATCGGACATCAGAACTCTGGAAACACCATATATTTT. Amino acid sequence: CASSFSIIGHQNSGNTIYF.

A remark on this clonotype: Germline and junction disagree at one end, which may indicate a read error. The rearrangement uses TRBV6-5 and TRBJ1-2; D gene ambiguous. The germline V gene has CDR1 MNHEY and CDR2 SVGAGI. The CDR3 has 14 residues. The CDR3 loop reads CANSLDFPGHGYTF. DNA of the CDR3: TGTGCCAACAGTTTAGACTTCCCCGGCCATGGCTACACCTTC.

The chain carries TRBV5-5 and TRBJ1-1; D is uncertain. Germline V gene sequence: CDR1 SGHKS, CDR2 YYEKEE (reference sequence). The ends were cut back, 4 bases at V and 10 bases at J, with 23 bases in the middle. The CDR3 length is 15 residues. CDR3 region: CASSDPRVSLTGAFF. The CDR3 coding sequence is TGTGCCAGCAGCGACCCACGGGTATCGCTCACGGGAGCTTTCTTT. Using reference TRBV5-5 and TRBJ1-1 for the parts outside the CDR3, the full variable domain is DAGVTQSPTHLIKTRGQQVTLRCSPISGHKSVSWYQQVLGQGPQFIFQYYEKEERGRGNFPDRFSARQFPNYSSELNVNALLLGDSALYLCASSDPRVSLTGAFFGQGTRLTVV.

This clonotype appeared a few times. This rearrangement joins TRBV29-1 to TRBJ1-1; TRBD1 is a possible D gene (5 bases). V was pared by 7 bases and J by 3 bases, with 15 bases between. Per germline, CDR1 SQVTM and CDR2 ANQGSEA. This CDR3 is 13 amino acids long. The CDR3 spells CSAIRDGDTEAFF. The CDR3 bases are TGCAGCGCTATCCGGGACGGGGACACTGAAGCTTTCTTT.

There are a few counts of this clonotype. The CDR3 is CASSLYSGPNTGELFF. The CDR3 nucleotides read TGTGCCAGCAGCTTATATTCAGGTCCGAACACCGGGGAGCTGTTTTTT. The gene calls are TRBV7-9 and TRBJ2-2; D not resolved. The CDR3 loop spans 16 amino acids. The V end lost 2 bases, the J end lost 0 bases, and 10 bases lay between the germline ends. The germline V gene encodes CDR1 SEHNR and CDR2 FQNEAQ (reference sequence).

The chain is built from TRBV10-3 and TRBJ1-1; D gene uncertain. The germline gives CDR1 ENHRY, CDR2 SYGVKD. CDR3 length equals 15 residues. Trimming removed 1 base from V and 1 base from J, with 10 bases in between. CDR3 sequence reads: CAISEFMGSNTEAFF. The CDR3 coding sequence is TGTGCCATCAGTGAGTTTATGGGATCGAACACTGAAGCTTTCTTT.

Ten or more counts support this clonotype. The chain couples TRBV7-2 to TRBJ2-7; 7 nucleotides agree with TRBD2. CDR1 is SGHTA and CDR2 is FQGNSA in the germline V gene. There are 14 residues in the CDR3. V lost 3 bases, J lost 4 bases, and 6 bases stayed unmatched. The CDR3 spells CASSLPGGGYEQYV. The CDR3 coding sequence is TGTGCCAGCAGCTTGCCTGGCGGGGGTTACGAGCAGTACGTC.

The chain has TRBV6-5 and TRBJ2-3; possibly TRBD2 for D (6 bases). This CDR3 region has 13 residues. V lost 5 bases, J lost 5 bases, and 11 bases lay in between. The V gene's germline CDR1 is MNHEY and CDR2 SVGAGI. The CDR3 DNA is TGTGCCAGCAGTCCCGCGGGGTTAGATACGCAGTATTTT. It encodes CASSPAGLDTQYF.

The chain is built from TRBV5-4 and TRBJ2-7, with TRBD2 matching over 8 bases. This CDR3 spans 15 amino acids. The V gene end was trimmed by 0 bases and the J gene end by 3 bases; junction bases not matched to a gene: 5. Germline V gives CDR1 SGHNT, CDR2 YYREEE (reference sequence). The CDR3 coding sequence is TGTGCCAGCAGCTTGGTCGGTAGCGGGGACTACGAGCAGTACTTC. It specifies CASSLVGSGDYEQYF.

Regarding this clonotype: This may be a read error, as it is one base from a much larger clone. CDR3 loop: CASSLWASGALSTDTQYF. CDR3 DNA: TGTGCCAGCAGCTTATGGGCTAGCGGGGCGTTAAGCACAGATACGCAGTATTTT. This chain uses TRBV7-3 with TRBJ2-3, with TRBD2 matching over 9 bases. CDR1 is SGHTA, CDR2 FQGTGA, per germline. The J segment lost 0 bases and the V segment lost 2 bases, leaving 9 bases of the junction unmatched. CDR3 length equals 18 residues.

Turning to this clonotype: One junction end does not reproduce the germline sequence, and a read error may be involved. The chain is built from TRBV12-3 or TRBV12-4 and TRBJ2-7; the match to TRBD2 covers 7 bases. This CDR3 region has 15 residues. DNA for the CDR3: TGTGTCAGCAGTTTTGGCGGGGGACCAACCTACGAGCAGTACTTC. It codes for CVSSFGGGPTYEQYF.

The chain couples TRBV6-1 to TRBJ2-5; tentative D call: TRBD2 (5 bases). With 5 bases removed from V and 2 bases from J, the gap between germline ends came to 15 bases. Looked up from germline, CDR1 is MNHNS and CDR2 is SASEGT. The CDR3 is 15 amino acids. The CDR3 region has the DNA TGTGCCAGCAGTTACGGACTGGCCCTTCAAGAGACCCAGTACTTC. Its translation is CASSYGLALQETQYF.

This clonotype was seen more than once but under ten times. V gene TRBV6-2 or TRBV6-3 combines with J gene TRBJ2-7; 7 bases match TRBD1. The germline V gene has CDR1 MNHEY and CDR2 SVGEGT. Losses at the gene ends were 0 bases for V and 3 bases for J; bases not matched to a gene: 8. The CDR3 spans 16 residues. CDR3 in DNA: TGTGCCAGCAGTTACTCCCCATGGGGACAGATCTACGAGCAGTACTTC. It encodes CASSYSPWGQIYEQYF.

V is TRBV24-1 and J is TRBJ1-2; D uncertain. Germline V CDR1 and CDR2: KGHDR, SFDVKD. Trimming took 0 bases from V and 4 from J, leaving 11 bases between them. This CDR3 has 15 amino acids. DNA of the CDR3: TGTGCCACCAGTGATTTGCAAACAGATATCTATGGCTACACCTTC. Protein product: CATSDLQTDIYGYTF.

The chain recombines TRBV12-3 or TRBV12-4 with TRBJ2-2; possibly TRBD1 or TRBD2 for D (6 bases each). Between the trimmed V and J ends, which lost 6 bases and 3 bases, there was a span of 14 bases. The CDR3 consists of 15 residues. The CDR3 reads CASSRGGGYTGELFF. CDR3 coding DNA: TGTGCCAGCAGCCGCGGAGGGGGGTACACCGGGGAGCTGTTTTTT.

This sequence joins TRBV6-2 or TRBV6-3 and TRBJ2-7; D unclear. The CDR3 consists of 14 residues. Trimming removed 7 bases at V and 3 bases at J, with 16 bases between. The germline gives CDR1 MNHEY, CDR2 SVGEGT. The CDR3 DNA reads TGTGCCAGCACTTCAATGGCGTCCGACTACGAGCAGTACGTC. Translating it yields CASTSMASDYEQYV.

The chain uses TRBV7-3 and TRBJ2-5, with D uncertain. Germline V gene data show CDR1 as SGHTA and CDR2 as FQGTGA. Deletions cut 5 bases from V and 5 bases from J, with 12 bases between. The CDR3 is made up of 13 amino acids. The CDR3 loop reads CASSPHVGETQYF. The CDR3 DNA reads TGTGCCAGCAGCCCCCACGTGGGGGAGACCCAGTACTTC.

The chain has TRBV6-5 and TRBJ2-1; D may be TRBD1 or TRBD2 (5 bases each). The germline gives CDR1 MNHEY, CDR2 SVGAGI. This CDR3 is built from 14 residues. Trimming pared 2 bases from V and 6 bases from J, leaving 11 bases between. The CDR3 nucleotides read TGTGCCAGCAGTTACGGGGGAGCCCCCAATGAGCAGTTCTTC. Its translation is CASSYGGAPNEQFF.

This clonotype was seen more than once but under ten times. The rearrangement joins TRBV15 to TRBJ2-1; possibly TRBD1 or TRBD2 for D (5 bases each). The V end was cut by 0 bases, the J end by 6 bases, with 9 bases between. Germline V lookup: CDR1 LNHNV, CDR2 YYDKDF (reference sequence). The CDR3 has 14 residues. In DNA form, the CDR3 reads TGTGCCACCAGCAGAGAAGGGGACGGCAATGAGCAGTTCTTC. Its translation: CATSREGDGNEQFF.

This clonotype was observed at least ten times. The chain recombines TRBV7-9 with TRBJ2-1, with TRBD2 matching 8 bases. The length of the CDR3 is 18 residues. The germline CDR1 and CDR2 sequences are SEHNR and FQNEAQ (reference sequence). V dropped 5 bases and J dropped 0; count of bases not matched to a gene: 12. In nucleotides, the CDR3 is TGTGCCAGCAGCGTCCCGGGGGGGAGTAGGAGCTCCTACAATGAGCAGTTCTTC. Its protein is CASSVPGGSRSSYNEQFF.

The CDR3 DNA follows: TGTGCCAGCAGTGACCCGGCCTCGAGGGGAAACACCATATATTTT. Protein: CASSDPASRGNTIYF. The chain has TRBV6-1 and TRBJ1-3; D gene uncertain. The germline V gene encodes CDR1 MNHNS and CDR2 SASEGT. The CDR3 totals 15 residues. V was pared by 3 bases and J by 4 bases, with 13 bases between.

This clonotype was recorded at least ten times. The chain recombines TRBV12-3 or TRBV12-4 with TRBJ2-1; D uncertain. This CDR3 has 14 residues. V dropped 6 bases and J dropped 0 bases, with 9 bases sitting between them. DNA for the CDR3: TGTGCCAGCAGCTTCCGAAGCTCCTACAATGAGCAGTTCTTC. It translates to CASSFRSSYNEQFF.

This chain joins TRBV5-4 and TRBJ1-5, with 7 bases aligning to TRBD1. The V gene's germline CDR1 is SGHNT and CDR2 YYREEE (reference sequence). V was pared by 1 base and J by 2 bases, with 6 bases of the junction left unmatched. The CDR3 covers 16 residues. This CDR3 is CASSLNRGEGNQPQHF. The CDR3 DNA follows: TGTGCCAGCAGCTTGAACAGGGGAGAGGGCAATCAGCCCCAGCATTTT.